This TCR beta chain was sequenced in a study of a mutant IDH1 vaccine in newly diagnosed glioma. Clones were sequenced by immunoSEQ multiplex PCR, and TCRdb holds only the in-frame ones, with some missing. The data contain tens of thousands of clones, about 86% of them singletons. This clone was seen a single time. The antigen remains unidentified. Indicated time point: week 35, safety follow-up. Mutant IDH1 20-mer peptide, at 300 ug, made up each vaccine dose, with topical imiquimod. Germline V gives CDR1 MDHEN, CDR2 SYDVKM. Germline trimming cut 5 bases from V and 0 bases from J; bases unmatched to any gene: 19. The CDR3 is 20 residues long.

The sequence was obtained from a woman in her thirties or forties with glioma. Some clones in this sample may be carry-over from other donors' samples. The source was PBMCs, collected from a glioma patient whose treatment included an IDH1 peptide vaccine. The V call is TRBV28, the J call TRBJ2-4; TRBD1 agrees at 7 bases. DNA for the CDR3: TGTGCCAGCAGTACAGACAGGGCCTCTTTCCCGATACTAGCCAAAAACATTCAGTACTTC. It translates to CASSTDRASFPILAKNIQYF.